This T cell receptor beta chain derives from a study of T-cell reconstitution after alpha-beta-depleted transplantation in children (dated by TCRdb to 2015 to 2016). Regarding the study in general: Using TCR repertoire profiling, the study quantitatively followed how T-cell immune reconstitution unfolded in children after TCRalphabeta/CD19-depleted allogeneic hematopoietic cell transplantation.

The germline V gene yields MDHEN for CDR1 and SYDVKM for CDR2. The CDR3 covers 14 residues, taking in both the cysteine and the phenylalanine. The DNA shown is the 42-base CDR3, in frame from base 1. V is cut by 5 bases and J by 2 bases, and the space between the germline ends is 7 bases. This clonotype has at least ten counts. Its antigen is currently not known. It has no much larger one-base neighbor in the sample; base qualities were not kept. The protocol used for the library was PCR. Data came from an Illumina HiSeq 2500. TCR libraries were prepared with molecular barcoding, using unique molecular identifiers to normalize TCRbeta repertoire quantification. The public reads were reanalyzed by TCRdb: fastp trimming at Q25, MiXCR alignment, in-frame beta chains only. Every distinct CDR3 protein forms one entry, paired with its most common genes and DNA. This sample lists approximately 93,000 distinct CDR3 sequences; about 8% were detected once. Of the sample, roughly 6.9% falls within the top ten clones.

The receptor comes from a human donor who donated a stem cell graft to a child with congenital amegakaryocytic thrombocytopenia. Material: PBMCs from the stem cell graft donor, obtained from the stem cell graft. This chain joins TRBV28 to TRBJ2-6; no D gene is confidently identified. The nucleotide sequence reads TGTGCCAGCAGTCCATTAACTGGGGCCAACGTCCTGACTTTC. This sequence encodes CASSPLTGANVLTF.